This entry describes one TCR beta chain. Its antigen is still unknown. Trimming removed 8 bases from V and 10 bases from J; junction bases left unmatched: 7. The CDR3 consists of 12 residues. The germline V gene has CDR1 MNHEY and CDR2 SMNVEV (reference sequence). TCRdb's table, derived via immunoSEQ multiplex PCR, lists solely in-frame clones and lacks some. The sample lists about 26,000 clones, approximately 87% seen once, with 31% in the top ten. The data were obtained in a study of a mutant IDH1 vaccine in newly diagnosed glioma. Across the study: Sex among treated patients split about 60% male, about 40% female; mean age was approximately 40 years. Patients had received radiotherapy, temozolomide, or both previously, most receiving both.

General study findings and limits: Pseudoprogression looked unconnected to shifts in top peripheral T cell clonotypes.

Sample time point: week 35, safety follow-up. In the vaccine, a single dose held 300 ug of the mutant IDH1 20-mer peptide, along with topical imiquimod. This specimen was PBMCs, taken from a glioma patient whose treatment included an IDH1 peptide vaccine. V gene TRBV27 combines with J gene TRBJ2-1, with 8 bases lining up with TRBD2. This receptor was obtained from a young man with glioma. CDR3 DNA sequence: TGTGCCAGCGGTCGGGGGGGCGACGAGCAGTTCTTC. This translates into CASGRGGDEQFF.